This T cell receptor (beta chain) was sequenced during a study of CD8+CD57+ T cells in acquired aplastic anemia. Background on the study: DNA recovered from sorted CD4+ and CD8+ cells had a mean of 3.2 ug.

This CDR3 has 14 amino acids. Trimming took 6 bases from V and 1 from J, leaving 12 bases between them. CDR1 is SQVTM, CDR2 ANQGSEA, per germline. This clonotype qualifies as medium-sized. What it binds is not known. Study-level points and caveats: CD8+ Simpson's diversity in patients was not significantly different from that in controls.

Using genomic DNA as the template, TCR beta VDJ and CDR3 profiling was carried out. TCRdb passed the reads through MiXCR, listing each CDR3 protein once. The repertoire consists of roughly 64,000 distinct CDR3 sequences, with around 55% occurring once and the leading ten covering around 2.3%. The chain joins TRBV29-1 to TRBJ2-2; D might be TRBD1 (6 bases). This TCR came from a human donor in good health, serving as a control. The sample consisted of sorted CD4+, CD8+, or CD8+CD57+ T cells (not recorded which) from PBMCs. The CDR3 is CSVKPGQNTGELFF. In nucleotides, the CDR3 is TGCAGCGTGAAGCCGGGACAGAACACCGGGGAGCTGTTTTTT.